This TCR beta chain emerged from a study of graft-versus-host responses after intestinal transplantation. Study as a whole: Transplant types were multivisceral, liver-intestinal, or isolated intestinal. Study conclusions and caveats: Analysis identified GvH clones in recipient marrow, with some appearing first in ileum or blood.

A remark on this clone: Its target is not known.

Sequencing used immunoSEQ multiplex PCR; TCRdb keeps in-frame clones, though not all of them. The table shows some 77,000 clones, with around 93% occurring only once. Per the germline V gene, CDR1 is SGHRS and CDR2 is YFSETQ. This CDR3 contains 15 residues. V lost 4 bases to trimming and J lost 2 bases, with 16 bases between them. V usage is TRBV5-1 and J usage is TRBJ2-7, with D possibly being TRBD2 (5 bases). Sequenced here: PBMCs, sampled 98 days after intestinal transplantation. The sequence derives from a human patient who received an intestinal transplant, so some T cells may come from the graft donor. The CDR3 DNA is TGCGCCAGCAGCCCACTTAGCGAGACGACCTACGAGCAGTACTTC. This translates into CASSPLSETTYEQYF.